This is a list of T cell receptor beta chains from one sample in a study of blood T cell repertoires in COVID-19. Clones were sequenced by immunoSEQ multiplex PCR, and TCRdb holds only the in-frame ones, with some missing. Here the sample spans approximately 82,000 clones, around 84% being singletons. Sequencing was done on a sample of peripheral blood. The receptors shown here come from a woman aged 70-85 years with acute or convalescent COVID-19. CDR3s include the opening cysteine and the closing phenylalanine or tryptophan. D genes are given only for firm matches. Not every row has a clone size; where given, it reads once, few, many or a size class.

V: TRBV11-2
size: .
D: TRBD1
J: TRBJ1-5
DNA: TGTGCCAGCAGCCCGGGACAGAGTAGCAATCAGCCCCAGCATTTT
CDR3: CASSPGQSSNQPQHF

V: TRBV27
size: .
D: TRBD1
J: TRBJ2-7
DNA: TGTGCCAGCAGTAGTGGACAGGGATTTTCCTACGAGCAGTACTTC
CDR3: CASSSGQGFSYEQYF

V: TRBV19
size: .
D: TRBD2
J: TRBJ2-4
DNA: TGTGCCAGTAGCCGACGGCCCCGGGGGGAGGGGCTGCGAGGAAACATTCAGTACTTC
CDR3: CASSRRPRGEGLRGNIQYF

V: TRBV24-1
size: .
D: TRBD1
J: TRBJ2-2
DNA: TGTGCCACCAGTGGACGACAGGGGAGAGTCGGGGAGCTGTTTTTT
CDR3: CATSGRQGRVGELFF

V: TRBV6-5
size: .
D: .
J: TRBJ2-2
DNA: TGTGCCAGCAGTTACTCTTTACCTGCGGCCGGGGAGCTGTTTTTT
CDR3: CASSYSLPAAGELFF

V: TRBV19
size: .
D: .
J: TRBJ2-7
DNA: TGTGCCAGTAGTATCAAGGACAGAGACTACGAGCAGTACTTC
CDR3: CASSIKDRDYEQYF

V: TRBV7-3
size: .
D: .
J: TRBJ2-5
DNA: TGTGCCAGCAGCTTAATGGGGGGACCTCAAGAGACCCAGTACTTC
CDR3: CASSLMGGPQETQYF

V: TRBV7-8
size: .
D: .
J: TRBJ2-2
DNA: TGTGCCAGCAGCTCTAAAACCGGGGAGCTGTTTTTT
CDR3: CASSSKTGELFF

V: TRBV11-2
size: few
D: TRBD2
J: TRBJ2-7
DNA: TGTGCCAGCAGCTTAGGATCGGGGGGGGTAAGCGAGCAGTACTTC
CDR3: CASSLGSGGVSEQYF

V: TRBV10-1
size: .
D: TRBD1
J: TRBJ1-6
DNA: TGCGCCACCGGACAGGGGGTGAATTCACCCCTCCACTTT
CDR3: CATGQGVNSPLHF

V: TRBV20-1
size: .
D: TRBD1
J: TRBJ2-5
DNA: TGCAGTGCTAGTGATTGGGGACAGGGCGGGGAGACCCAGTACTTC
CDR3: CSASDWGQGGETQYF

V: TRBV19
size: once
D: TRBD2
J: TRBJ2-1
DNA: TGTGCCAGTAGGGAAGAAGCGGGATATGGACCTGAGCAGTTCTTC
CDR3: CASREEAGYGPEQFF

V: TRBV19
size: .
D: .
J: TRBJ2-1
DNA: TGTGCCAGTAGTATAGATGAAATAGCGCACAATGAGCAGTTCTTC
CDR3: CASSIDEIAHNEQFF

V: TRBV7-9
size: .
D: .
J: TRBJ2-1
DNA: TGTGCCAGCGGTGTGGACTCGGGAGCTGGGTTCTTC
CDR3: CASGVDSGAGFF

V: TRBV24-1
size: .
D: .
J: TRBJ1-2
DNA: TGTGCCACCAACCCGGGGACTAACTATGGCTACACCTTC
CDR3: CATNPGTNYGYTF

V: TRBV5-1
size: .
D: TRBD2
J: TRBJ2-1
DNA: TGCGCCAGCAGCTTGGAAGGACTAGCGGGAGAGAATGAGCAGTTCTTC
CDR3: CASSLEGLAGENEQFF

V: TRBV12-3/TRBV12-4
size: .
D: .
J: TRBJ2-3
DNA: TGTGCCAGCAGTTCCACATCCACAGATACGCAGTATTTT
CDR3: CASSSTSTDTQYF

V: TRBV6-6
size: .
D: .
J: TRBJ1-5
DNA: TGTGCCAGCAGTCTGACTGATAGCAATCAGCCCCAGCATTTT
CDR3: CASSLTDSNQPQHF

V: TRBV7-2
size: .
D: .
J: TRBJ2-3
DNA: TGTGCCAGCAGCTTAGCGGCGGGCCCGGTGCGCGATACGCAGTATTTT
CDR3: CASSLAAGPVRDTQYF

V: TRBV3-1/TRBV3-2
size: once
D: TRBD2
J: TRBJ2-5
DNA: TGTGCCAGCAGCCTTTATTTAGCGGGAGGGCCCTCAGGGACCCAGTACTTC
CDR3: CASSLYLAGGPSGTQYF

V: TRBV12-3/TRBV12-4
size: .
D: .
J: TRBJ2-2
DNA: TGTGCCAGCAACCCCGGCACCGGGGAGCTGTTTTTT
CDR3: CASNPGTGELFF

V: TRBV27
size: .
D: TRBD2
J: TRBJ2-3
DNA: TGTGCCAGCAGTTTGATTCAGGGAGGGGGCACAGATACGCAGTATTTT
CDR3: CASSLIQGGGTDTQYF